This TCR beta chain is from a study of graft-versus-host responses after intestinal transplantation. Across the whole study: Recipients got multivisceral, liver-intestinal, or isolated intestinal transplants. General study points: Within allografts, high graft-versus-host to host-versus-graft clonal ratios were seen among patients with graft-donor T cell macrochimerism.

Details on this clone: Its antigen is undetermined.

The length of the CDR3 is 15 residues. Between the trimmed V and J ends, which lost 0 bases and 7 bases, there was a span of 13 bases. Germline V gene lookup returns CDR1 SGDLS and CDR2 YYNGEE. Here immunoSEQ multiplex PCR was the method, and the copy in TCRdb shows in-frame clones only, minus some. Of about 110,000 clones in the sample, roughly 87% were seen once. This chain uses TRBV9 with TRBJ2-2; D gene ambiguous. Material: unstimulated CD4+ T cells sorted from spleen or lymph node cells, obtained before transplant. The sequence was collected from a human donor who was the organ donor for an intestinal transplant. Written as DNA, the CDR3 is TGTGCCAGCAGCGTAGTTCCCAGCTACGGCGGGGAGCTGTTTTTT. It yields the protein CASSVVPSYGGELFF.